The following is a T cell receptor beta chain sequence with its context. Its antigen is unidentified. The data stem from a study of T cell responses to AZD1222 COVID-19 vaccine. Data came from immunoSEQ multiplex PCR; TCRdb stores just in-frame clones and leaves some out. This sample has some 150,000 clones, with about nine tenths found just once. Looked up from germline, CDR1 is KGHSH and CDR2 is LQKENI. Trimming removed 3 bases from V and 12 bases from J; junction bases left unmatched: 10. CDR3 length: 15 residues. Study-wide results and limits: Among spike-specific TCRs, nearly half reportedly target unmutated variant regions.

This clonotype was sampled from an adult in good health. Sequences were derived from peripheral blood, sampled on day 0 of AZD1222 vaccination. The chain has TRBV18 and TRBJ1-6; 8 bases fit TRBD1. CDR3 protein: CASSPGWDRREPLHF. CDR3 bases: TGTGCCAGCTCACCGGGTTGGGACAGGCGAGAACCCCTCCACTTT. Using reference TRBV18 and TRBJ1-6 for the parts outside the CDR3, the full variable domain is NAGVMQNPRHLVRRRGQEARLRCSPMKGHSHVYWYRQLPEEGLKFMVYLQKENIIDESGMPKERFSAEFPKEGPSILRIQQVVRGDSAAYFCASSPGWDRREPLHFGNGTRLTVT.